Reported below is one TCR beta chain. The sample is drawn from a study of CD8 T cells in Susac syndrome. Trimming took 1 base from V and 1 from J, leaving 13 bases between them. Germline V CDR1 and CDR2: GTSNPN, SVGIG (reference sequence). This CDR3 spans 15 amino acids. The RNA, 0.5 to 1 ug, was put through reverse transcription using random hexamers. Multiplex PCR with immunoSEQ amplified the TCR beta CDR3 across 54 Vbeta and 13 Jbeta. TCRdb passed the immunoSEQ multiplex PCR reads through MiXCR, listing each CDR3 protein once. The data contain some 130,000 distinct CDR3 sequences, around 94% of them singletons.

This receptor was identified in a human donor with multiple sclerosis. The specimen sequenced was CD4+ T cells from PBMCs. The chain recombines TRBV30 with TRBJ1-2, with unresolved D. The chain's CDR3 is CAWSGDTALNYGYTF. The CDR3 DNA sequence: TGTGCCTGGAGTGGAGATACGGCTCTTAACTATGGCTACACCTTC. Full variable domain (outside the CDR3, taken from reference TRBV30 and TRBJ1-2): SQTIHQWPATLVQPVGSPLSLECTVEGTSNPNLYWYRQAAGRGLQLLFYSVGIGQISSEVPQNLSASRPQDRQFILSSKKLLLSDSGFYLCAWSGDTALNYGYTFGSGTRLTVV.